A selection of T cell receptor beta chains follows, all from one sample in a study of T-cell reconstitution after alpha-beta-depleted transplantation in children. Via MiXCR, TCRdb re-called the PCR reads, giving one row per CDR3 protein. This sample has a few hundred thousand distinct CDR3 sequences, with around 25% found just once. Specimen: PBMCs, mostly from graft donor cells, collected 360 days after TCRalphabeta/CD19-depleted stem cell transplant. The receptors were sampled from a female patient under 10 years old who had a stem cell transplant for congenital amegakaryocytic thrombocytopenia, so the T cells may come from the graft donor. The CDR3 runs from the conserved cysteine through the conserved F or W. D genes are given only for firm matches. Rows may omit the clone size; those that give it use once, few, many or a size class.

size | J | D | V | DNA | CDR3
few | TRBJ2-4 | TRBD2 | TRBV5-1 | TGCGCCAGCAGCTTGATGCGGGAGGGATACAAAAACATTCAGTACTTC | CASSLMREGYKNIQYF
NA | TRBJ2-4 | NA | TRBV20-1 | TGCAGTGCTAGGGACGTCGGAAACATTCAGTACTTC | CSARDVGNIQYF
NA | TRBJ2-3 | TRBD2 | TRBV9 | TGTGCCAGCAGCGTATCAGCGGGACCCATAGTGGGTAACACAGATACGCAGTATTTT | CASSVSAGPIVGNTDTQYF
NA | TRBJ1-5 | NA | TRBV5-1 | TGCGCCAGCAGCTCGGGGCCGGGCAATCAGCCCCAGCATTTT | CASSSGPGNQPQHF
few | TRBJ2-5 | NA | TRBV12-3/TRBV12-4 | TGTGCCAGCAGTTTCTGGGGCGGACCCCTCAGGGAGACCCAGTACTTC | CASSFWGGPLRETQYF
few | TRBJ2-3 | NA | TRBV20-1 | TGCAGTGCCATCTCACATACCGGCGCAGTAGGTGATACGCAGTATTTT | CSAISHTGAVGDTQYF
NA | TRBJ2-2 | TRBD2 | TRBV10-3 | TGTGCCATCAGTCTTTCACTGGGACTAGCGGGAGGTTGGACCGGGGAGCTGTTTTTT | CAISLSLGLAGGWTGELFF
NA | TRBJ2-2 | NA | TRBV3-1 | TGTGCCAGCAGCCAAGTCGCAACCGGGGAGCTGTTTTTT | CASSQVATGELFF
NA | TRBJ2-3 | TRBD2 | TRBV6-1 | TGTGCCAGCAGTGATCTAGCGGGAGTCACAGATACGCAGTATTTT | CASSDLAGVTDTQYF
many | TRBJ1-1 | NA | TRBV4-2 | TGTGCCAGCAGCCACCGCGTTCGCGCCGGAGCTTTCTTT | CASSHRVRAGAFF
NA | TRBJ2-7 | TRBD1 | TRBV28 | TGTGCCAGCAGTCCGGGGACAGGGGCTGACTACGAGCAGTACTTC | CASSPGTGADYEQYF
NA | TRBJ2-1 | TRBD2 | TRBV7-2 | TGTGCCAGCAGCGCGGGACTAGCGGGAGAGAATGAGCAGTTCTTC | CASSAGLAGENEQFF
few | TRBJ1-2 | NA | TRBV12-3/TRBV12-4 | TGTGCCAGCAGTTTCCGGGCGGATTTGTATGGCTACACCTTC | CASSFRADLYGYTF
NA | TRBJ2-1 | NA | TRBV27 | TGTGCCAGCAGTTTGGTACACACCTACAATGAGCAGTTCTTC | CASSLVHTYNEQFF
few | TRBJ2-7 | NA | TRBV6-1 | TGTGCCAGCAGACCCCCAGGGAACTACGAGCAGTACTTC | CASRPPGNYEQYF
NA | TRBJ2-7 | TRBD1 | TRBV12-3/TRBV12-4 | TGTGCCAGCAGTAAAAGACAGGGGGCCATTTACGAGCAGTACTTC | CASSKRQGAIYEQYF
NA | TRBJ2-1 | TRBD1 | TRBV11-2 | TGTGCCAGCAGCTCCCTTAAATCGACAGGGAGCTCCTACAATGAGCAGTTCTTC | CASSSLKSTGSSYNEQFF